A selection of T cell receptor beta chains follows, all from one sample in a study of OX40 agonist ivuxolimab in advanced cancers. The data were produced by immunoSEQ multiplex PCR, yet TCRdb's version contains in-frame clones alone and is incomplete. The sample lists tens of thousands of clones, 85% to 90% occurring once. Sequences were derived from CD4+ or CD8+ T cells sorted from blood, sampled in a trial of the OX40 agonist ivuxolimab. Receptors originate from an adult with an advanced solid tumor such as melanoma, head and neck, liver or kidney cancer. CDR3s leave out the opening cysteine and the closing phenylalanine or tryptophan. Each record gives: V gene, J gene, D gene, CDR3 protein. The D gene is left open where the match is weak.

>TRBV7-9|TRBJ1-4|TRBD1
ASSGGQGGEKLF
>TRBV11-2|TRBJ2-6|-
ASSPQSGANVLT
>TRBV7-9|TRBJ1-2|TRBD1
ASSSDRANHYGYT
>TRBV5-6|TRBJ2-7|-
ASSSEGHYTSYEQY
>TRBV5-1|TRBJ2-3|TRBD2
ASSRSSGKTDTQY
>TRBV28|TRBJ1-1|-
ASSFRQLNTEAF
>TRBV4-1|TRBJ1-2|-
ASSPQVGRGGGYT
>TRBV2|TRBJ2-7|TRBD2
ASNLQRGAQY
>TRBV2|TRBJ2-1|TRBD2
ASIDLGLAGEGEQF
>TRBV30|-|-
AWSVNLYEQY
>TRBV6-6|TRBJ1-1|-
ASSLTGNTEAF
>TRBV4-1|TRBJ1-5|-
ASSQGLGDRHSNQPQH
>TRBV18|TRBJ2-3|TRBD2
ASSPQRGPTDTQY
>TRBV5-1|TRBJ1-2|-
ASSDAQGNYGYT
>TRBV5-6|TRBJ2-3|-
ASSTMVYEATDTQY
>TRBV5-1|TRBJ1-1|TRBD1
ASSSGQGLMNTEAF
>TRBV2|TRBJ2-4|-
ASSADTGRTNIQY